The 21 T cell receptor beta chains below all came from one sample that was sequenced in a study of blood T cell repertoires in COVID-19. The protocol was immunoSEQ multiplex PCR, while the TCRdb copy is restricted to in-frame clones and leaves out a portion. The sample shows about 110,000 clones, roughly 85% of them seen only once. Sequenced sample: peripheral blood. The receptors shown here come from a human donor in a cohort sampled during active COVID-19.

The chain uses TRBV2 and TRBJ1-2; 8 bases are shared with TRBD1. CDR3 length equals 15 residues. Trimming removed 3 bases from V and 3 bases from J; junction bases left unmatched: 6. CDR1 and CDR2 from the germline V gene are SNHLY and FYNNEI. The CDR3 DNA reads TGTGCCAGCAGTGACTCAGGGGGCGCGTACTATGGCTACACCTTC. Translated, it gives CASSDSGGAYYGYTF.

J is TRBJ2-3 and V is TRBV7-6; no definite D call. The CDR3 has 16 amino acids. V lost 5 bases, J lost 0 bases, and 15 bases lay in between. The germline V gene has CDR1 SGHVS and CDR2 FNYEAQ. DNA of the CDR3: TGTGCCAGCAGCCCCTCCAGACTGGGTAGCACAGATACGCAGTATTTT. Its protein product is CASSPSRLGSTDTQYF. The variable domain in full, with the rest retrieved from reference TRBV7-6 and TRBJ2-3, is GAGVSQSPRYKVTKRGQDVALRCDPISGHVSLYWYRQALGQGPEFLTYFNYEAQQDKSGLPNDRFSAERPEGSISTLTIQRTEQRDSAMYRCASSPSRLGSTDTQYFGPGTRLTVL.

V and J are TRBV6-5 and TRBJ2-2, with D possibly matching TRBD2 (7 bases). The V gene's germline CDR1 is MNHEY and CDR2 SVGAGI. There are 15 residues in the CDR3. V lost 0 bases, J lost 5 bases, and 10 bases lay in between. The CDR3 DNA reads TGTGCCAGCAGTTACTCAGGGGGGGGTACCGGGGAGCTGTTTTTT. Its translation is CASSYSGGGTGELFF.

This chain links TRBV6-5 with TRBJ1-2; TRBD1 agrees at 7 bases. The germline V gene has CDR1 MNHEY and CDR2 SVGAGI. This CDR3 has 14 residues. The trim removed 2 bases at V and 4 bases at J, leaving 4 bases unmatched. CDR3 loop: CASSYRGPGYGYTF. DNA for the CDR3: TGTGCCAGCAGTTACAGGGGGCCGGGCTATGGCTACACCTTC.

This clone was seen a handful of times. This chain uses TRBV18 with TRBJ2-7; weak D call: TRBD1 (5 bases). V lost 2 bases, J lost 12 bases, and 17 bases lay in between. The CDR3 has 13 amino acids. The germline gives CDR1 KGHSH, CDR2 LQKENI. This CDR3 reads CASSPGQGRAGYF. Written as DNA, the CDR3 is TGTGCCAGCTCACCAGGTCAGGGTCGTGCTGGGTACTTC.

The rearrangement links TRBV28 to TRBJ1-1; D remains ambiguous. CDR1 is MDHEN, CDR2 SYDVKM, per germline. V gave up 5 bases and J gave up 4 bases, with 14 bases separating them. The CDR3 is 14 residues long. The CDR3 region has the DNA TGTGCCAGCAGTCCGAGGCTAGTCGGCACTGAAGCTTTCTTT. Its protein is CASSPRLVGTEAFF.

V is TRBV5-1 and J is TRBJ2-7; 11 bases are shared with TRBD1. Trimming at V came to 4 bases and at J to 5 bases, leaving 8 bases not matched to a gene. From germline, CDR1 is SGHRS and CDR2 YFSETQ. The CDR3 sequence is 15 residues long. For the CDR3, the DNA is TGCGCCAGCAGCCAGCACGGACAGGGGGCTAACGAGCAGTACTTC. It is translated as CASSQHGQGANEQYF.

CDR3 sequence reads: CASSPGPHVYEQYF. CDR3 coding DNA: TGTGCCAGCAGCCCAGGGCCCCACGTATACGAGCAGTACTTC. This sequence joins TRBV7-8 and TRBJ2-7; maybe TRBD1 (5 bases). The CDR3 contains 14 residues. Trimming shortened V by 5 bases and J by 4 bases, and 15 bases separated the two germline ends. Germline CDR1 and CDR2: SGHVS and FQNEAQ. The full variable domain, in which reference TRBV7-8 and TRBJ2-7 provide the parts outside the CDR3, is GAGVSQSPRYKVAKRGQDVALRCDPISGHVSLFWYQQALGQGPEFLTYFQNEAQLDKSGLPSDRFFAERPEGSVSTLKIQRTQQEDSAVYLCASSPGPHVYEQYFGPGTRLTVT.

The chain couples TRBV13 to TRBJ2-3, with D maybe TRBD2 (5 bases). CDR1 PRHDT and CDR2 FYEKMQ come from the germline V gene (reference sequence). The CDR3 runs to 15 residues. V lost 6 bases to trimming and J lost 1 base, with 14 bases between them. The CDR3 is CASRMGYGGTDTQYF. DNA for the CDR3: TGTGCCAGCAGGATGGGGTACGGGGGCACAGATACGCAGTATTTT.

The genes are TRBV30 and TRBJ1-5, with 7 bases aligning to TRBD1. The CDR3 consists of 14 residues. Germline assignment: CDR1 GTSNPN and CDR2 SVGIG (reference sequence). V lost 2 bases to trimming and J lost 4 bases; unmatched junction nucleotides: 5. The CDR3 nucleotides read TGTGCCTGGAGTATGGGACAGCGGAATCAGCCCCAGCATTTT. This translates into CAWSMGQRNQPQHF.

J is TRBJ2-7 and V is TRBV28; 9 bases are a match to TRBD1. Per germline, CDR1 MDHEN and CDR2 SYDVKM. Trimming took 7 bases from V and 3 from J; bases not matched to a gene: 13. This CDR3 is 16 amino acids long. Here the CDR3 DNA reads TGTGCCAGCACCTCCGCAGGGGGGACAGGGTTCTACGAGCAGTACTTC. It yields the protein CASTSAGGTGFYEQYF.

The chain joins TRBV5-5 to TRBJ1-1; D is possibly TRBD1 (5 bases). This CDR3 has 14 residues. Germline V gene sequence: CDR1 SGHKS, CDR2 YYEKEE (reference sequence). V lost 2 bases and J 4 bases, leaving 12 bases between the germline ends. The CDR3 DNA sequence: TGTGCCAGCAGCTTTGATGCGGGGGGCACTGAAGCTTTCTTT. As protein: CASSFDAGGTEAFF.

V usage is TRBV6-6 and J usage is TRBJ2-7; the match to TRBD2 covers 15 bases. CDR3 length: 16 amino acids. V lost 7 bases to trimming and J lost 5 bases; unmatched junction nucleotides: 9. Germline loops: CDR1 MNHNY, CDR2 SVGAGI (reference sequence). The CDR3 nucleotides read TGTGCCAGCACCTTACGTGGGACTAGCGGGAGGAACGAGCAGTACTTC. Protein sequence: CASTLRGTSGRNEQYF.

The rearrangement links TRBV5-1 to TRBJ2-3, with a tentative D call TRBD2 (6 bases). V was pared by 1 base and J by 3 bases, with 18 bases between. The CDR3 contains 17 residues. The germline V gene has CDR1 SGHRS and CDR2 YFSETQ. CDR3 sequence (DNA): TGCGCCAGCAGCTTGAGAGGAGGGGTGGCGGGGACAGATACGCAGTATTTT. Its protein is CASSLRGGVAGTDTQYF. Complete variable domain (other parts from reference TRBV5-1 and TRBJ2-3): KAGVTQTPRYLIKTRGQQVTLSCSPISGHRSVSWYQQTPGQGLQFLFEYFSETQRNKGNFPGRFSGRQFSNSRSEMNVSTLELGDSALYLCASSLRGGVAGTDTQYFGPGTRLTVL.

The V gene is TRBV18, the J gene TRBJ2-7, with 7 positions matching TRBD1. Germline V gives CDR1 KGHSH, CDR2 LQKENI. Trimming at V came to 3 bases and at J to 1 base, leaving 6 bases not matched to a gene. CDR3 length: 15 amino acids. CDR3 sequence (DNA): TGTGCCAGCTCACCCGGGACAGTGCGTTCCTACGAGCAGTACTTC. It specifies CASSPGTVRSYEQYF.

The chain employs TRBV18 and TRBJ1-1; 9 bases line up with TRBD1. Per germline, CDR1 KGHSH and CDR2 LQKENI. Losses at the gene ends were 4 bases for V and 5 bases for J; bases not matched to a gene: 11. This CDR3 has 16 residues. The CDR3, as DNA: TGTGCCAGCTCACTCCCGGGACAGGGTATCCAGACTGAAGCTTTCTTT. It specifies CASSLPGQGIQTEAFF. Variable domain in full (rest from reference TRBV18 and TRBJ1-1): NAGVMQNPRHLVRRRGQEARLRCSPMKGHSHVYWYRQLPEEGLKFMVYLQKENIIDESGMPKERFSAEFPKEGPSILRIQQVVRGDSAAYFCASSLPGQGIQTEAFFGQGTRLTVV.

V is TRBV7-2 and J is TRBJ2-2; 10 bases align to TRBD2. The CDR3 spans 17 residues. The V gene's germline CDR1 is SGHTA and CDR2 FQGNSA. V was clipped by 1 base and J by 7 bases; unmatched bases: 9. CDR3 nucleotides: TGTGCCAGCAGCTTAGTCCGGTTGGCTAGCGGGAGCGGGGAGCTGTTTTTT. It specifies CASSLVRLASGSGELFF. The full variable domain, in which reference TRBV7-2 and TRBJ2-2 provide the parts outside the CDR3, is GAGVSQSPSNKVTEKGKDVELRCDPISGHTALYWYRQSLGQGLEFLIYFQGNSAPDKSGLPSDRFSAERTGGSVSTLTIQRTQQEDSAVYLCASSLVRLASGSGELFFGEGSRLTVL.

The rearrangement links TRBV3-1 (or the pseudogene TRBV3-2) to TRBJ1-2; 10 bases line up with TRBD1. Germline assignment: CDR1 LGHDT and CDR2 YNNKEL (reference sequence). The CDR3 has 13 residues. The trim removed 1 base at V and 9 bases at J, leaving 2 bases unmatched. The CDR3 bases are TGTGCCAGCAGCCAAGGACAGGGGGCCAGCTACACCTTC. Residues: CASSQGQGASYTF.

This clone occurred a few times. This sequence joins TRBV4-1 and TRBJ1-3, with D perhaps matching TRBD1 (6 bases). Germline lookup yields CDR1 MGHRA and CDR2 YSYEKL. V lost 4 bases, J lost 2 bases, and 15 bases lay in between. The length of the CDR3 is 16 residues. The CDR3 coding sequence is TGCGCCAGCAGCCTAGAACAGGGTTTGACTGGAAACACCATATATTTT. This codes for CASSLEQGLTGNTIYF.

This chain's CDR3 is CASSEAWRPQHF. As DNA, the CDR3 is TGTGCCAGCAGTGAAGCCTGGAGACCCCAGCATTTT. The V and J genes are TRBV6-1 and TRBJ1-5; D gene unclear. The V gene lost 0 bases and the J gene lost 10 bases, with 7 bases spanning the gap. The CDR3 has 12 amino acids. Germline V gene data show CDR1 as MNHNS and CDR2 as SASEGT.

The DNA for the CDR3 is TGCAGCGTTGATTGGGGTGACAGGCCCCACTACGAGCAGTACTTC. Translation: CSVDWGDRPHYEQYF. V usage is TRBV29-1 and J usage is TRBJ2-7; D may be TRBD1 (6 bases). This CDR3 is 15 amino acids long. The germline CDR1 and CDR2 sequences are SQVTM and ANQGSEA. Trimming cost V 3 bases and J 3 bases, with 18 bases left between them.